What follows are 27 T cell receptor beta chains derived from one specimen sequenced in a study of CXCR3-negative and CXCR3-positive naive CD8 T cells. UMI-labeled 5' RACE yielded the TRB cDNA libraries. After re-calling the 5' RACE reads, TCRdb lists one entry per CDR3 protein, DNA absent. Its table lists 5,000 to 6,500 distinct CDR3 sequences. Material for sequencing was naive CXCR3- CD8+ T cells from blood. The subset: CD45RO-CCR7+CD27+CD95- naive CD8+ T cells lacking CXCR3 (TNR3-). The receptor set was obtained from a human donor in good health. Some clones in this sample may be carry-over from other donors' samples.

Here the CDR3 reads CSASAETSTDTQYF. V and J are TRBV20-1 and TRBJ2-3. The CDR3 has 14 residues. Germline values: CDR1 DFQATT, CDR2 SNEGSKA (reference sequence).

V is TRBV20-1 and J is TRBJ2-1; the TRBD1 assignment by TCRdb is unverifiable without DNA. The CDR3 runs 16 residues. CDR1 DFQATT and CDR2 SNEGSKA come from the germline V gene (reference sequence). The CDR3 protein is CSARDAGTGWKNEQLF.

This chain joins TRBV2 and TRBJ1-2; the TCRdb D gene call, TRBD1, has no DNA to confirm it. The CDR3 is 12 residues long. Per germline, CDR1 SNHLY and CDR2 FYNNEI. The chain's CDR3 is CANAQGFVGYTF.

The CDR3 is CSARDLRDSGIQEQYF. V and J are TRBV20-1 and TRBJ2-7; TCRdb's D call of TRBD2 is untestable without DNA. The CDR3 contains 16 residues. Germline lookup yields CDR1 DFQATT and CDR2 SNEGSKA (reference sequence).

The chain employs TRBV21-1 and TRBJ2-3; without DNA, the TCRdb call of TRBD2 cannot be checked. TRBV21-1 is noted as a pseudogene. The CDR3 runs to 17 residues. The CDR3 loop reads CASPYTSGRRFADTQYF.

The chain employs TRBV19 and TRBJ2-7; TCRdb's D gene call, TRBD2, goes unchecked for lack of DNA. Germline V gene sequence: CDR1 LNHDA, CDR2 SQIVND (reference sequence). This CDR3 contains 15 residues. This chain's CDR3 is CASSIGYGTLYEQYF.

The V call is TRBV7-9, the J call TRBJ2-2; TCRdb reports TRBD1, a call that lacks DNA to check it against. Germline CDR1 SEHNR, CDR2 FQNEAQ (reference sequence). CDR3 length: 16 amino acids. The CDR3 is CASSPLIAPNTGELFF. Full variable domain (outside the CDR3, taken from reference TRBV7-9 and TRBJ2-2): DTGVSQNPRHKITKRGQNVTFRCDPISEHNRLYWYRQTLGQGPEFLTYFQNEAQLEKSRLLSDRFSAERPKGSFSTLEIQRTEQGDSAMYLCASSPLIAPNTGELFFGEGSRLTVL.

This clonotype is called medium-sized based on its frequency. The chain carries TRBV29-1 and TRBJ2-7. This CDR3 is 12 amino acids long. Per the germline V gene, CDR1 is SQVTM and CDR2 is ANQGSEA. The chain's CDR3 is CSAIGRGYEQYF.

Measured by frequency, this clonotype is medium-sized. The chain recombines TRBV27 with TRBJ2-7; the D call of TRBD1 rests on TCRdb alone, since no DNA is present to check it. The CDR3 is 13 residues long. Looked up from germline, CDR1 is MNHEY and CDR2 is SMNVEV (reference sequence). The CDR3 spells CASSQTDRYEQYF.

This clonotype is deemed medium-sized by its frequency. The rearrangement joins TRBV4-2 to TRBJ1-2. Germline V gene sequence: CDR1 LGHNA, CDR2 YNFKEQ. This CDR3 comprises 13 residues. The CDR3: CASRTLWTGGYTF.

The rearrangement joins TRBV14 to TRBJ1-1; TCRdb selects TRBD1, and the lack of DNA leaves this call unchecked. Germline values: CDR1 SGHDN, CDR2 FVKESK. CDR3 length: 12 residues. This chain's CDR3 is CASSELGVRAFF.

Measured by frequency, this clonotype is large (0.1 to 1%). This sequence joins TRBV12-3 or TRBV12-4 and TRBJ1-1; the TCRdb call, TRBD1, lacks DNA for checking. The CDR3 totals 13 residues. The CDR3 sequence: CASSPTGNTEAFF.

This sequence joins TRBV29-1 and TRBJ1-2; TCRdb lists TRBD1, though no DNA is available to test this call. The CDR3 length is 13 residues. In germline, CDR1 is SQVTM, CDR2 ANQGSEA. This CDR3 is CSVTDRVNYGYTF.

The chain uses TRBV6-2 or TRBV6-3 and TRBJ2-1; TCRdb picks TRBD2, but there is no DNA to check that call. This CDR3 region has 14 residues. Germline V gives CDR1 MNHEY, CDR2 SVGEGT. The CDR3: CASRTGLLYNEQFF.

This sequence joins TRBV29-1 and TRBJ2-3; without DNA, the TCRdb call of TRBD1 cannot be checked. CDR1 and CDR2 from the germline V gene are SQVTM and ANQGSEA. This CDR3 is 15 amino acids long. CDR3 sequence reads: CSVDGTATSTDTQYF.

The chain couples TRBV19 to TRBJ1-1; TCRdb selects TRBD1, and the lack of DNA leaves this call unchecked. Germline CDR1 reads LNHDA; CDR2 reads SQIVND (reference sequence). This CDR3 contains 14 residues. CDR3: CASSPSAGGTEAFF.

The chain has TRBV7-8 and TRBJ2-1; the TCRdb D gene call, TRBD1, has no DNA to confirm it. The CDR3 totals 13 residues. From germline, CDR1 is SGHVS and CDR2 FQNEAQ. CDR3 sequence reads: CASGTSGGNEQFF. Full variable domain (remainder filled in from reference TRBV7-8 and TRBJ2-1): GAGVSQSPRYKVAKRGQDVALRCDPISGHVSLFWYQQALGQGPEFLTYFQNEAQLDKSGLPSDRFFAERPEGSVSTLKIQRTQQEDSAVYLCASGTSGGNEQFFGPGTRLTVL.

This rearrangement joins TRBV6-5 to TRBJ2-7; the TRBD1 assignment by TCRdb is unverifiable without DNA. CDR1 and CDR2 (germline): MNHEY, SVGAGI. The CDR3 loop spans 15 amino acids. The CDR3 reads CASSPGQGLPYEQYF.

According to its frequency, this clonotype is medium-sized. The J gene is TRBJ2-5, the V gene TRBV29-1; TCRdb gives TRBD1 as the D gene, but with no DNA this cannot be confirmed. CDR1 is SQVTM and CDR2 is ANQGSEA in the germline V gene. This CDR3 has 13 residues. CDR3 amino acids: CSVEAGPRETQYF.

Measured by frequency, this clonotype is medium-sized (0.01 to 0.1%). The chain recombines TRBV30 with TRBJ2-7; TCRdb's D call, TRBD1, is unchecked because there is no DNA. The germline V gene has CDR1 GTSNPN and CDR2 SVGIG (reference sequence). The CDR3 runs to 13 residues. CDR3 sequence: CAWSVGQPYEQYF.

The chain couples TRBV7-9 to TRBJ1-6; with no DNA, the TCRdb D assignment of TRBD1 cannot be verified. The V gene's germline CDR1 is SEHNR and CDR2 FQNEAQ (reference sequence). CDR3 length: 15 amino acids. The CDR3 here is CASSPGQGDNSPLHF.

The gene calls are TRBV19 and TRBJ2-1. Germline values: CDR1 LNHDA, CDR2 SQIVND (reference sequence). This CDR3 contains 14 residues. This CDR3 is CASSISRQYNEQFF.

This clonotype shows up as medium-sized by frequency. CDR3 region: CASSDGTSGSTHNEQFF. V is TRBV7-9 and J is TRBJ2-1; there is no DNA to check the TCRdb D call of TRBD2. Germline V CDR1 and CDR2: SEHNR, FQNEAQ (reference sequence). The CDR3 sequence is 17 residues long. Complete variable domain (other parts from reference TRBV7-9 and TRBJ2-1): DTGVSQNPRHKITKRGQNVTFRCDPISEHNRLYWYRQTLGQGPEFLTYFQNEAQLEKSRLLSDRFSAERPKGSFSTLEIQRTEQGDSAMYLCASSDGTSGSTHNEQFFGPGTRLTVL.

According to its frequency, this clonotype is medium-sized. The chain joins TRBV7-9 to TRBJ2-7; TCRdb proposes TRBD1, but this gene call is untestable without DNA. From germline, CDR1 is SEHNR and CDR2 FQNEAQ (reference sequence). This CDR3 is 15 amino acids long. CDR3 amino acids: CASSLAGTGGLEQYF.

The chain couples TRBV27 to TRBJ1-2; with no DNA, the TCRdb D assignment of TRBD1 cannot be verified. This CDR3 comprises 14 residues. Germline V lookup: CDR1 MNHEY, CDR2 SMNVEV (reference sequence). The CDR3 is CASSPRGVDYGYTF.

By frequency, this clonotype registers medium-sized (0.01 to 0.1%). The V gene is TRBV19, the J gene TRBJ1-1; TCRdb designates TRBD1, a call that cannot be tested without DNA. The CDR3 spans 13 residues. The V gene's germline CDR1 is LNHDA and CDR2 SQIVND (reference sequence). CDR3 protein: CASSVTGGTEAFF.

This clonotype is deemed medium-sized by its frequency. The chain links TRBV27 to TRBJ1-1; the TCRdb D gene call, TRBD1, has no DNA to confirm it. The length of the CDR3 is 15 residues. The germline CDR1 and CDR2 sequences are MNHEY and SMNVEV (reference sequence). The CDR3 here is CASSPGQGFYTEAFF.